Given below is one TCR beta chain in context. The clone's antigen remains unknown. No base qualities exist here, and no much larger clone lies one base off it. The data originate from a study of graft-versus-host responses after intestinal transplantation (dated by TCRdb to the early 2020s). About the full investigation: Recipients received multivisceral, liver-intestinal, or isolated intestinal transplants. All recipients received anti-thymocyte globulin induction followed by maintenance tacrolimus and steroids for about three years. Graft-versus-host and host-versus-graft alloreactive T cell clones were tracked in the graft, circulation and bone marrow after intestinal transplantation using bulk TCR-beta CDR3 sequencing. Alloreactive clones were identified by sequencing pre-transplant mixed lymphocyte reaction products and comparing them with unstimulated pre-transplant donor and recipient T cells. The cohort enrolled 20 to 25 intestinal transplant recipients including one retransplant, and 3 patients lacking pretransplant specimens were excluded. A peak of at least 4% donor T cells among recipient peripheral blood mononuclear cells was the definition used for donor T cell macrochimerism. Samples from a few later patients were sequenced in-house on an Illumina MiSeq with MiXCR processing rather than by the commercial service. What the research found in general, with its limitations: Patients with donor T cell macrochimerism had high GvH to HvG T cell clonal ratios in their allografts. Peak levels of circulating GvH clones were associated with declines in HvG clones early after transplant. GvH clones were found in recipient bone marrow, and some of the GvH clones appeared earlier in ileal mucosa or blood, which is consistent with an intestinal mucosal origin. The conclusions were limited by the relatively low number and heterogeneity of the intestinal transplant patients.

The library was produced with the immunoSEQ multiplex PCR assay. In most patients, genomic DNA was isolated using the Qiagen DNeasy Blood and Tissue Kit and sent frozen to Adaptive Biotechnologies for TCR sequencing. Adaptive Biotechnologies carried out high-throughput TCR-beta CDR3 sequencing of genomic DNA for most patients. For the original study's pipeline: Adaptive's ImmunoSEQ software was the source of the TCR sequencing data for around 20 patients, while a few other patients were processed with MiXCR and VDJtools. To correct CD4 versus CD8 sorting errors, sequences present in both subsets at a frequency ratio below 5:1 were removed. CDR3 nucleotide sequences shared between donor and recipient were removed because the origin of such sequences could not be assigned. To be classed as alloreactive, a clone needed at least 2-fold expansion over unstimulated cells and a minimum CFSE-low frequency of 0.002% (template counts) or 0.001% (read counts). Clones detected in sequenced pre-transplant spleen, lymph node, or MLR CFSE-low populations of the donor or recipient were defined as mappable. The cumulative frequency of alloreactive clones was calculated as a percentage of all sequences, weighted by copy number. TCRdb obtained this table from immuneACCESS and retained in-frame rearrangements with V and J assigned. These tables miss some clones; where compared with another copy, unresolved V genes account for less than half of the shortfall, and the remainder is unexplained. That table gives V, J and clone size, and the DNA gave D and trimming. This sample holds about 120,000 clones; over 85% were observed only once. Of the sample, more than 0.09% falls within the top ten clones.

The V and J ends are trimmed by 5 bases and 5 bases, leaving 15 bases between them. CDR1 is given as MDHEN and CDR2 as SYDVKM, both from the germline V gene. Measured from the cysteine to the phenylalanine, the CDR3 is 14 residues long. Only the CDR3 portion is preserved as DNA: 42 bases, with reading frame beginning at the first base. Sample time point, as interpreted from the label and publication: cells obtained before transplantation from donor or recipient. CD3+CD4+ and CD3+CD8+ populations were FACS-sorted from unstimulated pre-transplant donor and recipient cells taken from spleen or lymph nodes.

The sequence came from a human donor who received an intestinal transplant. Recombination connected TRBV28 to TRBJ1-1; the D gene cannot be named for sure. Sequenced material: unstimulated CD4+ T cells sorted from spleen or lymph node cells, taken before intestinal transplant. The CDR3 sequence is CASSLPHRITEAFF. Read as DNA, the sequence is TGTGCCAGCAGTCTACCTCACCGGATAACTGAAGCTTTCTTT.